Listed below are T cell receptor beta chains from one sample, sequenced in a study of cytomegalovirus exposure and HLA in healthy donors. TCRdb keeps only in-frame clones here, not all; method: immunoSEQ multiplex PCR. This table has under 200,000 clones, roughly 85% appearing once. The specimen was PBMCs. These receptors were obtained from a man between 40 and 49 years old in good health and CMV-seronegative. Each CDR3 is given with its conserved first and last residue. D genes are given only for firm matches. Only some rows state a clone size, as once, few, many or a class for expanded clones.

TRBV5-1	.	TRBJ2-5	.	CASSLSGTPQETQYF	TGCGCCAGCAGCCTTTCCGGGACACCACAAGAGACCCAGTACTTC
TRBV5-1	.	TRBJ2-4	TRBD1	CASSLDRTGVNSQYF	TGCGCCAGCAGCTTGGATAGGACAGGAGTAAACAGTCAGTACTTC
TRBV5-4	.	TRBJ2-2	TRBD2	CASSPPPSGNTGELFF	TGTGCCAGCAGCCCACCTCCTAGCGGGAATACCGGGGAGCTGTTTTTT
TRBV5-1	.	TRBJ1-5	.	CASSLGINQPQHF	TGCGCCAGCAGCTTGGGTATCAATCAGCCCCAGCATTTT
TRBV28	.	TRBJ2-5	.	CASSRAGTPGQETQYF	TGTGCCAGCAGTCGAGCCGGGACACCTGGACAAGAGACCCAGTACTTC
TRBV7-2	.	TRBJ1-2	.	CASSLARGGDGYTF	TGTGCCAGCAGCTTAGCGCGGGGGGGGGATGGCTACACCTTC
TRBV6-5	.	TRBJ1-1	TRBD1	CASSLTGRNTEAFF	TGTGCCAGCAGCCTGACAGGGAGGAACACTGAAGCTTTCTTT
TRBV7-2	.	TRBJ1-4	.	CASSLGGGTANEKLFF	TGTGCCAGCAGCTTGGGCGGAGGAACAGCTAATGAAAAACTGTTTTTT
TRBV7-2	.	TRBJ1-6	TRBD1	CASSFRQGDSPLHF	TGTGCCAGCAGCTTTAGACAGGGTGATTCACCCCTCCACTTT
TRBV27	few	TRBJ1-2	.	CASSLDVYREGYTF	TGTGCCAGCAGTTTAGATGTCTACAGGGAGGGCTACACCTTC
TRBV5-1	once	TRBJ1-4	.	CASSLEDSSFEKLFF	TGCGCCAGCAGCTTAGAGGACAGCTCTTTTGAAAAACTGTTTTTT
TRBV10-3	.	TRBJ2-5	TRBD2	CAIRRREEGETQYF	TGTGCCATCAGGAGGCGGGAGGAGGGAGAGACCCAGTACTTC
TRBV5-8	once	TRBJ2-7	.	CASSLWDNPAYEQYF	TGTGCCAGCAGCTTGTGGGACAACCCGGCCTACGAGCAGTACTTC
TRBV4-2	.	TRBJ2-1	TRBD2	CASSQEVAGAYNEQFF	TGTGCCAGCAGCCAAGAAGTAGCGGGAGCCTACAATGAGCAGTTCTTC
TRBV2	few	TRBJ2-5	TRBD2	CASTGGRAETQYF	TGTGCCAGCACGGGGGGGCGAGCGGAGACCCAGTACTTC
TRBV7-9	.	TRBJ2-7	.	CASSWDSPYEQYF	TGTGCCAGCAGCTGGGACTCGCCCTACGAGCAGTACTTC
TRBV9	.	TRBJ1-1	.	CASSVEGGIIEAFF	TGTGCCAGCAGCGTTGAGGGGGGGATCATTGAAGCTTTCTTT
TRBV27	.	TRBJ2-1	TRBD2	CASIIFGTSGRRDNEQFF	TGTGCCAGCATTATCTTCGGGACTAGCGGGAGAAGAGACAATGAGCAGTTCTTC
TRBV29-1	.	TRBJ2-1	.	CSASAPRGEQFF	TGCAGCGCTAGCGCCCCGAGGGGTGAGCAGTTCTTC
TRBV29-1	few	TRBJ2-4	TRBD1	CSTAVGADWDSQYF	TGCAGCACGGCGGTTGGGGCAGATTGGGACAGTCAGTACTTC
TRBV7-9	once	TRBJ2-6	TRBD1	CASSTVGQLSGANVLTF	TGTGCCAGCAGCACCGTGGGACAGCTCTCTGGGGCCAACGTCCTGACTTTC
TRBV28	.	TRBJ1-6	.	CASSPPRRQRSTSLHF	TGTGCCAGCAGTCCCCCCCGCAGACAGCGAAGCACATCCCTCCACTTT
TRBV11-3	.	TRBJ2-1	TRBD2	CASSPRQGTSGRTFYNEQFF	TGTGCCAGCAGCCCTAGACAAGGGACTAGCGGGAGGACTTTCTACAATGAGCAGTTCTTC
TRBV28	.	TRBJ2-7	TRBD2	CASSETSGRALGEQYF	TGTGCCAGCAGCGAGACTAGCGGGAGGGCCCTCGGCGAGCAGTACTTC
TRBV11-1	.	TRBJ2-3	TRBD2	CASRDLAGGSTDTQYF	TGTGCCAGCAGAGATCTAGCGGGAGGGAGCACAGATACGCAGTATTTT
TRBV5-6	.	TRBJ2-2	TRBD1	CASSWGTGDTGELFF	TGTGCCAGCAGCTGGGGGACAGGGGACACCGGGGAGCTGTTTTTT
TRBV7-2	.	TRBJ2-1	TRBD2	CASSSTSRLAGVPNEQFF	TGTGCCAGCAGCTCCACGTCAAGGCTAGCGGGAGTCCCCAATGAGCAGTTCTTC
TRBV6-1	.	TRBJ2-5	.	CASSELPPGETQYF	TGTGCCAGCAGTGAACTCCCGCCAGGGGAGACCCAGTACTTC
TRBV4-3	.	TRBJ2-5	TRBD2	CASSQDGGTSGSSAETQYF	TGCGCCAGCAGCCAAGATGGAGGGACTAGCGGGAGCTCAGCAGAGACCCAGTACTTC